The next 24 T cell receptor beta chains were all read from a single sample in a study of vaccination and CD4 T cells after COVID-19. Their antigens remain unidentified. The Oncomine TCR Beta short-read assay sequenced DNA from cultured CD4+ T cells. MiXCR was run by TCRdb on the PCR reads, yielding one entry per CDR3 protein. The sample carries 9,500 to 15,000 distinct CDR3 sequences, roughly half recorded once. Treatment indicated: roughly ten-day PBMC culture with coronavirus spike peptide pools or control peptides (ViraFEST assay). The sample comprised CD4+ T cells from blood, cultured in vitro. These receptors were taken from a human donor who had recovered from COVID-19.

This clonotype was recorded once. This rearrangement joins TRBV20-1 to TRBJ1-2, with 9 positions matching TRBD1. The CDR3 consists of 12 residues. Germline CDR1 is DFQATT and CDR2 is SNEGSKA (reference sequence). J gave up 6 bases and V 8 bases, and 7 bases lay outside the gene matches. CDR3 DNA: TGCAGTCCTGGACAGGGGATTGATGGCTACACCTTC. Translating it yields CSPGQGIDGYTF.

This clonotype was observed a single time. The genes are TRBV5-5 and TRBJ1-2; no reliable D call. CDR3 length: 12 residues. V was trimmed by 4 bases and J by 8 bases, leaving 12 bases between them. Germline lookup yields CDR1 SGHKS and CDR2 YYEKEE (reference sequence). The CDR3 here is CASSLDLEGYTF. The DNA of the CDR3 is TGTGCCAGCAGCCTAGACTTGGAGGGCTACACCTTC.

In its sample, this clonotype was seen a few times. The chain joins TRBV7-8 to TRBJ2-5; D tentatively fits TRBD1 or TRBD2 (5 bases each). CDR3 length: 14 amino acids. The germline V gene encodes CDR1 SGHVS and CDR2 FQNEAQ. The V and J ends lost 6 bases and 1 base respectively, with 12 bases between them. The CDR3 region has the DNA TGTGCCAGCAGGGTTCCGGGACCCCAAGAGACCCAGTACTTC. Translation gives CASRVPGPQETQYF.

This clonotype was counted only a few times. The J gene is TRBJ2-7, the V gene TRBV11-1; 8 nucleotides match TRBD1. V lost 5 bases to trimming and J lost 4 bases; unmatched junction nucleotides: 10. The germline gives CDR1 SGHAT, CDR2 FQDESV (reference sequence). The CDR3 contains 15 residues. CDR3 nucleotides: TGTGCCAGCAGCGCCAGCTCGACAGGGGCTTACGAGCAGTACTTC. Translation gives CASSASSTGAYEQYF.

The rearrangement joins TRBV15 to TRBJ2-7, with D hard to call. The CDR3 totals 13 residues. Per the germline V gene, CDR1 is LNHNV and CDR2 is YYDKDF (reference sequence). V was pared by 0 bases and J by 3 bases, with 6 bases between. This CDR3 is CATSRDRVYEQYF. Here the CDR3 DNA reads TGTGCCACCAGCAGAGATCGGGTCTACGAGCAGTACTTC.

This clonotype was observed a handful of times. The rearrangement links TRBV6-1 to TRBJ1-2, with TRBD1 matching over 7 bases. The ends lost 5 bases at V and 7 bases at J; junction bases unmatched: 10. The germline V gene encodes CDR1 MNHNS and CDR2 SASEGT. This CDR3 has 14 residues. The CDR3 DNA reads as TGTGCCAGCAGTCCCGACAGGGATGTGGGTGGCTACACCTTC. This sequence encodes CASSPDRDVGGYTF.

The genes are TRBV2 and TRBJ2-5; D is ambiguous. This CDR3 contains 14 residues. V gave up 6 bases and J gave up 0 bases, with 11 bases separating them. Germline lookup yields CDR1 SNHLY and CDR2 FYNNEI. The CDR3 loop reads CASSRTVNQETQYF. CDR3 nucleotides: TGTGCCAGCAGCCGGACGGTGAACCAAGAGACCCAGTACTTC.

The CDR3 DNA reads as TGTGCCAGCAGTTTAGACCGAGCCGGGGAGCTGTTTTTT. Amino acid sequence: CASSLDRAGELFF. This chain joins TRBV12-3 or TRBV12-4 and TRBJ2-2; D is unresolved. The germline V and J ends were trimmed by 1 base and 6 bases, with 6 bases remaining between them. The CDR3 covers 13 residues.

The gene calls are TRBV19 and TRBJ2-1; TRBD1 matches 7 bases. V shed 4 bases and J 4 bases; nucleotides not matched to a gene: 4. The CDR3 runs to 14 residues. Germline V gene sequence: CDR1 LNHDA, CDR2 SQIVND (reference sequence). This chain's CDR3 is CASSRDREYNEQFF. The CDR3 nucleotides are TGTGCCAGTAGTAGAGACAGGGAGTACAATGAGCAGTTCTTC.

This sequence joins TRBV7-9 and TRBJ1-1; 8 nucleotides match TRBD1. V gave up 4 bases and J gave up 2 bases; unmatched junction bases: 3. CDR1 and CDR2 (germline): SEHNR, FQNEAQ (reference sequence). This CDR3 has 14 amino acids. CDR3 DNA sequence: TGTGCCAGCAGCTCCGGGACAGGAAACACTGAAGCTTTCTTT. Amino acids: CASSSGTGNTEAFF.

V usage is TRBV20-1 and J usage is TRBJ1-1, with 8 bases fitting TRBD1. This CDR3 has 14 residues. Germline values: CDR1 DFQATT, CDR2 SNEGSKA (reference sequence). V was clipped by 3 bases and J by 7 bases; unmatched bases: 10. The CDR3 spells CSASNPDRDGEAFF. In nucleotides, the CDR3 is TGCAGTGCTAGTAATCCGGACAGGGACGGTGAAGCTTTCTTT.

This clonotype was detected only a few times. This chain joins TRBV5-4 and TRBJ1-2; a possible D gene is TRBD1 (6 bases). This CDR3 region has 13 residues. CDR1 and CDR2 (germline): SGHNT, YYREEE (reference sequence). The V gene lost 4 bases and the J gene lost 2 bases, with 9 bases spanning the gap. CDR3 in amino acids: CASSPDSNYGYTF. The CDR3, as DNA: TGTGCCAGCAGCCCGGACAGCAACTATGGCTACACCTTC.

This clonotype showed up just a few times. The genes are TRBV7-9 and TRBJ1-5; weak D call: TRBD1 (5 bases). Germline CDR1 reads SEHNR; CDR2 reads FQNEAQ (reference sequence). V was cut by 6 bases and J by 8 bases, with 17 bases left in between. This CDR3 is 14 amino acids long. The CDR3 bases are TGTGCCAGCAGTACCGGGACCGCTTTGGAGCCCCAGCATTTT. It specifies CASSTGTALEPQHF. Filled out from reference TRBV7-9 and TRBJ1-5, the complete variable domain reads DTGVSQNPRHKITKRGQNVTFRCDPISEHNRLYWYRQTLGQGPEFLTYFQNEAQLEKSRLLSDRFSAERPKGSFSTLEIQRTEQGDSAMYLCASSTGTALEPQHFGDGTRLSIL.

The CDR3 spells CASSFPIAGSGYEQYF. The DNA for the CDR3 is TGCGCCAGCAGCTTCCCTATAGCGGGATCGGGCTACGAGCAGTACTTC. This chain joins TRBV5-1 and TRBJ2-7; 8 positions match TRBD2. The CDR3 runs to 16 residues. CDR1 and CDR2 from the germline V gene are SGHRS and YFSETQ. The J segment lost 3 bases and the V segment lost 2 bases, leaving 10 bases of the junction unmatched.

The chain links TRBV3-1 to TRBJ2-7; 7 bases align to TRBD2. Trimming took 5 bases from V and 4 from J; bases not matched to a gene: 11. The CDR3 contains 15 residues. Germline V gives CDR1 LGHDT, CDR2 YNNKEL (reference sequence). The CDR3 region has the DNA TGTGCCAGCAGCTCCCGCCTAGCGGTACCTTACGAGCAGTACTTC. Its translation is CASSSRLAVPYEQYF.

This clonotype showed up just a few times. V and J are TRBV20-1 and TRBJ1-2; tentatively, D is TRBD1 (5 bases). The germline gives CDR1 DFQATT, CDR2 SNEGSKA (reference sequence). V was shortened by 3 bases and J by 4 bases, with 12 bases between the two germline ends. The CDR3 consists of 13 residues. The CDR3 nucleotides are TGCAGTGCTAGTAAGGACACAGGCTATGGCTACACCTTC. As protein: CSASKDTGYGYTF.

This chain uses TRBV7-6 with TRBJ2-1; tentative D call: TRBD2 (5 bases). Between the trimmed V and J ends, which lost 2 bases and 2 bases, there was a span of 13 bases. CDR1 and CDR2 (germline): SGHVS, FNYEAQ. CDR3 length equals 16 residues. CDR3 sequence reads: CASSLRGSSPYNEQFF. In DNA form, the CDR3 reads TGTGCCAGCAGCTTAAGAGGGAGCTCCCCCTACAATGAGCAGTTCTTC.

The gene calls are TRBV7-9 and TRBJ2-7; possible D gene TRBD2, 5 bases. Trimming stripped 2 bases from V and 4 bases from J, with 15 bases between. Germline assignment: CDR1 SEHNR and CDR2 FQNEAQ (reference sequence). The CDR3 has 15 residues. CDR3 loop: CASSLRAGFQYEQYF. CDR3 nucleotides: TGTGCCAGCAGCTTAAGGGCGGGCTTCCAATACGAGCAGTACTTC.

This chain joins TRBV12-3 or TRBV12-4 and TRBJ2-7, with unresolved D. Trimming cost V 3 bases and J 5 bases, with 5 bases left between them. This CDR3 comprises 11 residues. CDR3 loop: CASSLRNEQYF. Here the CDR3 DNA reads TGTGCCAGCAGTTTGAGGAACGAGCAGTACTTC.

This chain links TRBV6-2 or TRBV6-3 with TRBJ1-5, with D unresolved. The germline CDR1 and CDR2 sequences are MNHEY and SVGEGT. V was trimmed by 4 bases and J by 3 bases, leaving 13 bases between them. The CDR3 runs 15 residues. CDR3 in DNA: TGTGCCAGCAGTTTTAACAGCCTCCTCAATCAGCCCCAGCATTTT. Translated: CASSFNSLLNQPQHF.

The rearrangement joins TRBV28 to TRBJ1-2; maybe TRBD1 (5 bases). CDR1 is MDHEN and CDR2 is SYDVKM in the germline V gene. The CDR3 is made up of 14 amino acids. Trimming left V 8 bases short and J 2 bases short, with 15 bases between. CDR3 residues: CASLNQGTNYGYTF. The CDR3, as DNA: TGTGCCAGCCTTAACCAAGGGACGAACTATGGCTACACCTTC.

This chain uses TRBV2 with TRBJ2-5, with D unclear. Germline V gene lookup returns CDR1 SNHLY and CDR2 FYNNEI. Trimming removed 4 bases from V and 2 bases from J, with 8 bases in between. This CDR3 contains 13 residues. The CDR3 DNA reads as TGTGCCAGCAGTGGTGGGATGCAAGAGACCCAGTACTTC. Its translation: CASSGGMQETQYF.

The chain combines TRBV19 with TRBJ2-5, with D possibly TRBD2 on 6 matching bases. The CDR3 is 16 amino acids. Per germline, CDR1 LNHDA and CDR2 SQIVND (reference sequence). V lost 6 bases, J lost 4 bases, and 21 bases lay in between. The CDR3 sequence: CASRPQGLESLETQYF. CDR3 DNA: TGTGCCAGTAGGCCGCAGGGACTCGAAAGCCTAGAGACCCAGTACTTC.

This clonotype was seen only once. This CDR3 is CASSTTGSPEQYF. In DNA form, the CDR3 reads TGTGCCAGCTCTACGACAGGATCTCCCGAGCAGTACTTC. V usage is TRBV28 and J usage is TRBJ2-7; the D gene is possibly TRBD1 (6 bases). The germline V and J ends were trimmed by 8 bases and 6 bases, with 17 bases remaining between them. Germline values: CDR1 MDHEN, CDR2 SYDVKM. CDR3 length equals 13 residues.